Shown below are 15 T cell receptor beta chains from a single sample sequenced in a study of regulatory dendritic cells for organ transplantation. The protocol was immunoSEQ multiplex PCR, while the TCRdb copy is restricted to in-frame clones and leaves out a portion. The sample carries almost 35,000 clones, 85% to 90% recorded once. The specimen sequenced was naive CD4+ T cells from blood. Subset given: CD45RA+ naive T cells. Source of these receptors: a human donor in good health.

Worth noting for this clone: Germline is not matched at one junction end, which may reflect a read error. The chain links TRBV6-5 to TRBJ2-5, with TRBD2 identical over 8 bases. CDR3 length equals 15 residues. The germline V gene encodes CDR1 MNHEY and CDR2 SVGAGI. As DNA, the CDR3 is TGTGCCAGCAGTTATGGGGCGGGAGGACAAGGGACCCAGTACTTC. Translation: CASSYGAGGQGTQYF.

This clone occurred once. This chain links TRBV5-4 with TRBJ2-7, with a tentative D call TRBD2 (5 bases). The CDR3 runs 15 residues. The V gene's germline CDR1 is SGHNT and CDR2 YYREEE (reference sequence). Trimming pared 4 bases from V and 6 bases from J, leaving 20 bases between. CDR3 sequence reads: CASSQDSRSFGEQYF. Written as DNA, the CDR3 is TGTGCCAGCAGCCAGGACTCTAGAAGTTTTGGCGAGCAGTACTTC.

This rearrangement joins TRBV5-5 to TRBJ2-3; D unresolved. Trimming cost V 1 base and J 6 bases, with 3 bases left between them. Germline V gene sequence: CDR1 SGHKS, CDR2 YYEKEE (reference sequence). The CDR3 loop spans 11 amino acids. In DNA, the CDR3 is TGTGCCAGCAGCTTGCAGGATACGCAGTATTTT. Its protein product is CASSLQDTQYF.

CDR3 region: CASSLDSDGDTQYF. The DNA of the CDR3 is TGTGCCAGCAGCTTAGACAGTGACGGAGATACGCAGTATTTT. This chain links TRBV7-2 with TRBJ2-3, with D unresolved. V lost 1 base, J lost 5 bases, and 10 bases lay in between. The CDR3 extends over 14 amino acids. Germline CDR1 reads SGHTA; CDR2 reads FQGNSA.

The genes are TRBV7-3 and TRBJ2-2; maybe TRBD1 (5 bases). Trimming took off 5 bases at V and 4 bases at J, with 14 bases between the two ends. The CDR3 extends over 15 amino acids. Per the germline V gene, CDR1 is SGHTA and CDR2 is FQGTGA. CDR3: CASSPTASGTGELFF. CDR3 coding DNA: TGTGCCAGCAGCCCGACAGCCTCGGGCACCGGGGAGCTGTTTTTT.

This clone was observed a handful of times. The chain recombines TRBV6-5 with TRBJ1-1; no definite D call. The germline V and J ends were trimmed by 4 bases and 8 bases, with 8 bases remaining between them. The germline V gene encodes CDR1 MNHEY and CDR2 SVGAGI. The CDR3 is 11 amino acids. CDR3 residues: CASSSPSEAFF. As DNA, the CDR3 is TGTGCCAGCAGTTCCCCATCCGAAGCTTTCTTT.

V usage is TRBV27 and J usage is TRBJ2-6; D is ambiguous. The CDR3 is 15 amino acids. Germline V gene data show CDR1 as MNHEY and CDR2 as SMNVEV (reference sequence). V lost 2 bases to trimming and J lost 4 bases, with 9 bases between them. CDR3 DNA sequence: TGTGCCAGCAGTTTACTAAGTCAAGGGGCCAACGTCCTGACTTTC. It is translated as CASSLLSQGANVLTF. Full variable domain (rest looked up from reference TRBV27 and TRBJ2-6): EAQVTQNPRYLITVTGKKLTVTCSQNMNHEYMSWYRQDPGLGLRQIYYSMNVEVTDKGDVPEGYKVSRKEKRNFPLILESPSPNQTSLYFCASSLLSQGANVLTFGAGSRLTVL.

J is TRBJ1-3 and V is TRBV28, with 8 bases matching TRBD1. The germline gives CDR1 MDHEN, CDR2 SYDVKM. The ends lost 3 bases at V and 4 bases at J; junction bases unmatched: 11. The CDR3 loop spans 17 amino acids. In DNA form, the CDR3 reads TGTGCCAGCAGTTTCAGGGGGCTGAGGGATTACGGAAACACCATATATTTT. Translating gives CASSFRGLRDYGNTIYF.

This chain links TRBV6-5 with TRBJ1-1; D is uncertain. The CDR3 extends over 12 amino acids. Germline CDR1 is MNHEY and CDR2 is SVGAGI. Trimming took off 6 bases at V and 0 bases at J, with 5 bases between the two ends. As DNA, the CDR3 is TGTGCCAGCAGCACATTGAACACTGAAGCTTTCTTT. Translating gives CASSTLNTEAFF.

The chain couples TRBV29-1 to TRBJ1-1; 9 nucleotides agree with TRBD1. The CDR3 runs to 17 residues. Germline trimming cut 4 bases from V and 4 bases from J; bases unmatched to any gene: 16. Germline lookup yields CDR1 SQVTM and CDR2 ANQGSEA. The CDR3 region is CSVVQWRTGEGSTEAFF. CDR3 DNA sequence: TGCAGCGTTGTCCAGTGGCGGACAGGGGAGGGGAGCACTGAAGCTTTCTTT.

This chain links TRBV28 with TRBJ1-5; D not certain. The CDR3 extends over 16 amino acids. Deletions cut 3 bases from V and 2 bases from J, with 14 bases between. Germline V lookup: CDR1 MDHEN, CDR2 SYDVKM. The CDR3 DNA reads TGTGCCAGCAGTTTCGGCAGGTCCCAAGGCAATCAGCCCCAGCATTTT. Amino acid sequence: CASSFGRSQGNQPQHF.

The gene calls are TRBV18 and TRBJ2-1; D is undetermined. The CDR3 covers 16 residues. Germline CDR1 KGHSH, CDR2 LQKENI. Trimming took 1 base from V and 0 from J, leaving 10 bases between them. The CDR3 DNA reads TGTGCCAGCTCACCACTTCAACCCCGCTCCTACAATGAGCAGTTCTTC. It translates to CASSPLQPRSYNEQFF.

V is TRBV19 and J is TRBJ2-7; 9 bases match TRBD2. V lost 6 bases, J lost 3 bases, and 12 bases stayed unmatched. The CDR3 is 16 residues long. Germline assignment: CDR1 LNHDA and CDR2 SQIVND (reference sequence). CDR3 region: CASSKGTSFTIYEQYF. The CDR3 DNA is TGTGCCAGTAGCAAGGGGACTAGCTTTACTATCTACGAGCAGTACTTC.

This clone was recorded only once. The chain recombines TRBV2 with TRBJ2-7; 12 bases match TRBD2. The V and J ends lost 6 bases and 4 bases, in that order; junction bases with no gene match: 16. The CDR3 spans 18 residues. Germline assignment: CDR1 SNHLY and CDR2 FYNNEI. The CDR3 reads CASSGRPSGGATWYEQYF. The CDR3 DNA follows: TGTGCCAGCAGCGGGCGACCTAGCGGGGGGGCCACGTGGTACGAGCAGTACTTC.

The table lists this clone with a few counts. CDR3 residues: CASSFIRTSTEAFF. CDR3 nucleotides: TGTGCCAGCAGTTTCATACGGACCTCAACTGAAGCTTTCTTT. The chain recombines TRBV28 with TRBJ1-1; D gene unclear. CDR1 MDHEN and CDR2 SYDVKM come from the germline V gene. The CDR3 sequence is 14 residues long. V was pared by 3 bases and J by 5 bases, with 13 bases between.